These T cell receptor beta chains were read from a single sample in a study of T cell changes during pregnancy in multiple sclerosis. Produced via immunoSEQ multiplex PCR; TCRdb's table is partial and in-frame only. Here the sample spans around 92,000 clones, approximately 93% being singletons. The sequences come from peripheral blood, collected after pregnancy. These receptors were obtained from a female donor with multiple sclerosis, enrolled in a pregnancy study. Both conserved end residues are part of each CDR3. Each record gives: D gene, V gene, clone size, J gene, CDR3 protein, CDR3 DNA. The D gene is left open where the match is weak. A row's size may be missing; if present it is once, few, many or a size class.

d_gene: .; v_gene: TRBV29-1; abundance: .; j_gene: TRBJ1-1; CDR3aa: CSVGGTVNTEAFF; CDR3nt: TGCAGCGTTGGCGGGACGGTGAACACTGAAGCTTTCTTT
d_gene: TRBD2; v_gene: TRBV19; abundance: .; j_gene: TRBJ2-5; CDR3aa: CASSILAGAKTQYF; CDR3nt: TGTGCCAGTAGTATACTAGCGGGAGCAAAGACCCAGTACTTC
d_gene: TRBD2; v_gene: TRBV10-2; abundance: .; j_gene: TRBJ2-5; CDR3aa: CASSESPGGRETQYF; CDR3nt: TGCGCCAGCAGTGAGTCTCCGGGAGGGCGAGAGACCCAGTACTTC
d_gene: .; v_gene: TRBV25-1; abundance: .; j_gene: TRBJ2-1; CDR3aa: CASSEYRDNEQFF; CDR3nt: TGTGCCAGCAGTGAGTACAGGGACAATGAGCAGTTCTTC
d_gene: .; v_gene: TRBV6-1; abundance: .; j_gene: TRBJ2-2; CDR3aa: CASSDRATAGSTGELFF; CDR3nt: TGTGCCAGCAGTGATAGGGCCACGGCGGGATCCACCGGGGAGCTGTTTTTT
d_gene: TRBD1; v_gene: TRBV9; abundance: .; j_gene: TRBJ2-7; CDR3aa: CASSSTGARHYEQYF; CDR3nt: TGTGCCAGCAGCTCTACAGGGGCCCGCCACTACGAGCAGTACTTC
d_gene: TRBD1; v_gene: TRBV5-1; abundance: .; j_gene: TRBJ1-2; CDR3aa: CASSSLGQGKYGYTF; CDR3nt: TGCGCCAGCAGCTCCCTGGGACAGGGAAAATATGGCTACACCTTC
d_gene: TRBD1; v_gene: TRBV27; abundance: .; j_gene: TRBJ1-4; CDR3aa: CASSLRDRPNEKLFF; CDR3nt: TGTGCCAGCAGTCTCCGGGACAGGCCTAATGAAAAACTGTTTTTT
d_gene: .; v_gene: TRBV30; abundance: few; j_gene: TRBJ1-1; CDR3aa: CAWSVWGGTEAFF; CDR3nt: TGTGCCTGGAGTGTATGGGGAGGCACTGAAGCTTTCTTT
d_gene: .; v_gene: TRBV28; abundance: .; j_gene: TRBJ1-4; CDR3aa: CASSLGQSREKLFF; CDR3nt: TGTGCCAGCAGTTTAGGGCAGTCGCGTGAAAAACTGTTTTTT
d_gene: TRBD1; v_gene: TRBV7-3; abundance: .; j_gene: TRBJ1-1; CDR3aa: CASSADRGTEAFF; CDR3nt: TGTGCCAGCAGCGCAGACAGGGGGACTGAAGCTTTCTTT
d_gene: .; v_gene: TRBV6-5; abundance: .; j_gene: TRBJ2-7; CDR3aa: CASSHNYEQYF; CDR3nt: TGTGCCAGCAGTCACAACTACGAGCAGTACTTC
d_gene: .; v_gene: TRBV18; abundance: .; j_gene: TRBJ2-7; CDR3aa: CASSPPNYYEQYF; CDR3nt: TGTGCCAGCTCACCACCGAACTACTACGAGCAGTACTTC
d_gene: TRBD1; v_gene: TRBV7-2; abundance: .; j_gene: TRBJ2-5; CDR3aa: CASSIDRARGTQYF; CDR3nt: TGTGCCAGCAGCATCGACAGGGCCCGAGGGACCCAGTACTTC
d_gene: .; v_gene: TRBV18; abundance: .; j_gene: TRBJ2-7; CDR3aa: CASSPPQGQYEQYF; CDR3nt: TGTGCCAGCTCACCACCCCAGGGCCAATACGAGCAGTACTTC
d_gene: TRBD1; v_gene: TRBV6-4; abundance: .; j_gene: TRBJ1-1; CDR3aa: CASKDRDTEAFF; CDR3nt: TGTGCCAGCAAGGACAGGGACACTGAAGCTTTCTTT
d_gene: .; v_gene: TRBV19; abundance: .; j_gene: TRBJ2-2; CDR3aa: CASNLGGGNTGELFF; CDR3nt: TGTGCCAGTAACCTAGGTGGCGGAAACACCGGGGAGCTGTTTTTT
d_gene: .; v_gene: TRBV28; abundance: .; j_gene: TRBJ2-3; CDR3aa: CASSFVSDTDTQYF; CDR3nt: TGTGCCAGCAGTTTTGTTAGCGACACAGATACGCAGTATTTT
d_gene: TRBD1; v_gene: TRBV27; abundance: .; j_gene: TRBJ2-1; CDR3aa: CASRTGGKNEQFF; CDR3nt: TGTGCCAGCAGGACAGGGGGGAAGAATGAGCAGTTCTTC
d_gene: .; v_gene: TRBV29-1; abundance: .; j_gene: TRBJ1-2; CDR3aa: CSVVSGGDYGYTF; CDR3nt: TGCAGCGTTGTTTCGGGAGGGGACTATGGCTACACCTTC
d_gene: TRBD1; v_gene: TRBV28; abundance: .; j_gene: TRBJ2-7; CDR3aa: CASSLAGTDFSYEQYF; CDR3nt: TGTGCCAGCAGTTTAGCCGGGACAGACTTCTCCTACGAGCAGTACTTC
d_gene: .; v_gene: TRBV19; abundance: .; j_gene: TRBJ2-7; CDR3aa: CASSIGAEEQYF; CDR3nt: TGTGCCAGTAGTATAGGGGCTGAAGAGCAGTACTTC
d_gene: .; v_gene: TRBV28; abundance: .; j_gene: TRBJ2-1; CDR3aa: CASSPPGPSGLNKFF; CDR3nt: TGTGCCAGCAGTCCCCCCGGGCCCTCGGGACTCAATAAGTTCTTC
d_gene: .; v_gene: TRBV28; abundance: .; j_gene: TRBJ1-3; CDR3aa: CASSTRLLGNTIYF; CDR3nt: TGTGCCAGCAGTACTCGATTGTTGGGAAACACCATATATTTT
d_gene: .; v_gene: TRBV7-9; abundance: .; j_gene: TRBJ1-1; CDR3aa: CASSSGGVHTEAFF; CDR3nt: TGTGCCAGCAGCTCAGGAGGGGTTCACACTGAAGCTTTCTTT
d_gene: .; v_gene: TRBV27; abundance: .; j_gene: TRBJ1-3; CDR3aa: CASSSRGFSGNTIYF; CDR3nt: TGTGCCAGCAGTTCCAGGGGATTCTCTGGAAACACCATATATTTT
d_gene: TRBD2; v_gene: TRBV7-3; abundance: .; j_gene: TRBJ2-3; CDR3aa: CASSLRPAGTSTDTQYF; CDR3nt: TGTGCCAGCAGCCTAAGGCCAGCGGGGACTAGCACAGATACGCAGTATTTT
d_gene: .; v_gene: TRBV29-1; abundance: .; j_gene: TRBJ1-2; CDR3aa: CSVENQGSYGYTF; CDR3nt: TGCAGCGTTGAAAACCAGGGTAGCTATGGCTACACCTTC
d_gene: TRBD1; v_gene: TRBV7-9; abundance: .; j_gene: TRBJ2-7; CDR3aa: CASSRDSEPYEQYF; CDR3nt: TGTGCCAGCAGCCGGGACAGCGAGCCCTACGAGCAGTACTTC
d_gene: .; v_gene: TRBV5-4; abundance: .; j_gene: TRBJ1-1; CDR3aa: CASSLPQGSNTEAFF; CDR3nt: TGTGCCAGCAGCTTACCACAGGGCAGTAACACTGAAGCTTTCTTT
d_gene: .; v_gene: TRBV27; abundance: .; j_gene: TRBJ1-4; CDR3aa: CASSSAAGITNEKLFF; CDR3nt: TGTGCCAGCAGTTCGGCGGCGGGGATCACTAATGAAAAACTGTTTTTT
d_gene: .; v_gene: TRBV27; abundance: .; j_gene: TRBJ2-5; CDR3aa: CASSPAGAETQYF; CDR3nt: TGTGCCAGCAGTCCAGCAGGGGCAGAGACCCAGTACTTC
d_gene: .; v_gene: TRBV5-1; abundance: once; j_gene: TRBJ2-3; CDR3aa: CASSLEYRDTDTQYF; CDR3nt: TGCGCCAGCAGCTTGGAATACAGAGACACAGATACGCAGTATTTT
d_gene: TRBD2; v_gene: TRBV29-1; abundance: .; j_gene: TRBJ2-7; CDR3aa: CSVLGTSGRGTVYEQYF; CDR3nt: TGCAGCGTCCTCGGGACTAGCGGGAGGGGGACGGTCTACGAGCAGTACTTC
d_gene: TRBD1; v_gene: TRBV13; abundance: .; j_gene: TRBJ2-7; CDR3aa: CASSGGQGYEQYF; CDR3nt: TGTGCCAGCAGCGGAGGACAGGGGTACGAGCAGTACTTC
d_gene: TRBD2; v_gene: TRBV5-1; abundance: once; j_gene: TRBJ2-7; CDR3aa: CASSLAVTSGSYPYEQYF; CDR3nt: TGCGCCAGCAGCTTGGCCGTCACTAGCGGGAGTTACCCCTACGAGCAGTACTTC